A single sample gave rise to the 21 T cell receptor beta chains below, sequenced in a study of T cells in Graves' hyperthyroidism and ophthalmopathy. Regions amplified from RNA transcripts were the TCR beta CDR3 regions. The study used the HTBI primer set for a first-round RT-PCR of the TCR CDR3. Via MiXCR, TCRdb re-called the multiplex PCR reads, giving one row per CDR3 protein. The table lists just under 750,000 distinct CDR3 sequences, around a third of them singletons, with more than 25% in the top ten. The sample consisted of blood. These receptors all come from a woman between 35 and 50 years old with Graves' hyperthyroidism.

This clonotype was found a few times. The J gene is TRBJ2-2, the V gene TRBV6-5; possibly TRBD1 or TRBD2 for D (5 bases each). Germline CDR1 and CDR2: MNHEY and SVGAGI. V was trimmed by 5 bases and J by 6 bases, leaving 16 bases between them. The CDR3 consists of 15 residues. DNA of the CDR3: TGTGCCAGCAGTGTGAGGGGTGTACTCGCCGGGGAGCTGTTTTTT. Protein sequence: CASSVRGVLAGELFF.

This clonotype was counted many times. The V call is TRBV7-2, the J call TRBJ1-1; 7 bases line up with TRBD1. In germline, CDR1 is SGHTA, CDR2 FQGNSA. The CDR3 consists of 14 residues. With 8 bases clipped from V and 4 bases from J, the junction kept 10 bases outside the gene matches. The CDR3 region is CASRDSLDGTEAFF. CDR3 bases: TGTGCCAGCCGGGACAGCCTTGATGGCACTGAAGCTTTCTTT.

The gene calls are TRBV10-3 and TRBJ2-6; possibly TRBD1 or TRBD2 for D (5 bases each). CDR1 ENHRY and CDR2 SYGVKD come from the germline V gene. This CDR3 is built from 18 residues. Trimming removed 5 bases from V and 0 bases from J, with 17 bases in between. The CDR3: CAISPAGTASSGANVLTF. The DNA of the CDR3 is TGTGCCATCAGTCCGGCAGGGACGGCCAGCTCTGGGGCCAACGTCCTGACTTTC.

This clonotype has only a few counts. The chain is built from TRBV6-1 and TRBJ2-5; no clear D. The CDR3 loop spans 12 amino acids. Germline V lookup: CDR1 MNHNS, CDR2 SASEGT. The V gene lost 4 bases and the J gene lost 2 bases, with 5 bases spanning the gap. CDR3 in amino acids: CASSGYQETQYF. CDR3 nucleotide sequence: TGTGCCAGCAGTGGATATCAAGAGACCCAGTACTTC.

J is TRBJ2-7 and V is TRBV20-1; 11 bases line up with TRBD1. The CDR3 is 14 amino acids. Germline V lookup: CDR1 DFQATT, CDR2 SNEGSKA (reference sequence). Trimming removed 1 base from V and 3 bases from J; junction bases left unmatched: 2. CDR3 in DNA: TGCAGTGCTAGAGTTGGGACAGGGGGCTACGAGCAGTACTTC. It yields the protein CSARVGTGGYEQYF.

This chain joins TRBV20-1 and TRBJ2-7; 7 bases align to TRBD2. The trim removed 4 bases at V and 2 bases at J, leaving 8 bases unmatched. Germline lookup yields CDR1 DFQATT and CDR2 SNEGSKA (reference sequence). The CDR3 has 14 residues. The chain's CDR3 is CSAMGLAVTYEQYF. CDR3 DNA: TGCAGTGCTATGGGGCTAGCGGTAACCTACGAGCAGTACTTC.

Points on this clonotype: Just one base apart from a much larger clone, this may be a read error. CDR3 protein: CSGRSDRHYEQYF. The CDR3 bases are TGCAGTGGTAGGTCGGACAGGCACTACGAGCAGTACTTC. V is TRBV20-1 and J is TRBJ2-7; 7 bases map to TRBD1. Germline values: CDR1 DFQATT, CDR2 SNEGSKA (reference sequence). The CDR3 totals 13 residues. V dropped 7 bases and J dropped 3; count of bases not matched to a gene: 9.

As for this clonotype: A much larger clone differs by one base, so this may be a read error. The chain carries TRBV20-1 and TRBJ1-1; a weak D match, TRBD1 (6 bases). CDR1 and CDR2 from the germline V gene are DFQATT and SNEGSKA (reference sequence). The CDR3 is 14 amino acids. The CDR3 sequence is CSVRQTGHSTEAFF. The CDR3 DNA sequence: TGCAGTGTTAGACAAACGGGACACAGCACTGAAGCTTTCTTT.

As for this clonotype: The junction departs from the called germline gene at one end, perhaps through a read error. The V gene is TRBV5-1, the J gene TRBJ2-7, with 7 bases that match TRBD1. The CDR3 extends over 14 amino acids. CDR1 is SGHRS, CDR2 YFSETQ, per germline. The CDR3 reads CASRGDSTSDEQYF. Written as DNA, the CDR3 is TGCGCCAGCAGAGGGGACAGCACCTCCGACGAGCAGTACTTC.

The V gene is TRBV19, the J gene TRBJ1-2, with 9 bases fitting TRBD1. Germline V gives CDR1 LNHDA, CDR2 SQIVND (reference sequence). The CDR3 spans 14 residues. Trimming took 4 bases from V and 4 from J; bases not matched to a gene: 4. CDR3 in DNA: TGTGCCAGTAGTACCTGGGACAGGGCCTATGGCTACACCTTC. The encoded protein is CASSTWDRAYGYTF.

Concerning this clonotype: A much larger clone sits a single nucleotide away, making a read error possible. The CDR3: CATSDSGGYTF. The CDR3 DNA reads as TGTGCCACCAGTGATTCGGGCGGCTACACCTTC. The chain couples TRBV24-1 to TRBJ1-2; D remains unclear. Germline V lookup: CDR1 KGHDR, CDR2 SFDVKD. V gave up 2 bases and J gave up 8 bases, with 5 bases separating them. The CDR3 has 11 amino acids.

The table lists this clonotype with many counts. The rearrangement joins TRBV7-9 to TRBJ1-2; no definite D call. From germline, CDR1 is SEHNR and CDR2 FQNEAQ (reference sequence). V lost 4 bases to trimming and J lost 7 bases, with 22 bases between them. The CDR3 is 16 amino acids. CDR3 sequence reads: CASSSKSPGPGAGYTF. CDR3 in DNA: TGTGCCAGCAGCTCCAAAAGTCCAGGCCCAGGCGCTGGCTACACCTTC. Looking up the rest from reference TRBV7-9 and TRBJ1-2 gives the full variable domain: DTGVSQNPRHKITKRGQNVTFRCDPISEHNRLYWYRQTLGQGPEFLTYFQNEAQLEKSRLLSDRFSAERPKGSFSTLEIQRTEQGDSAMYLCASSSKSPGPGAGYTFGSGTRLTVV.

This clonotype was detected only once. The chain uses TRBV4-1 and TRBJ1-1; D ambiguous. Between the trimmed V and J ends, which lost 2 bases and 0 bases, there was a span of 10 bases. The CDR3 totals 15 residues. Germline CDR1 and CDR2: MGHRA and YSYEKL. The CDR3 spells CASSQKGPMNTEAFF. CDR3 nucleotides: TGCGCCAGCAGCCAAAAGGGCCCCATGAACACTGAAGCTTTCTTT.

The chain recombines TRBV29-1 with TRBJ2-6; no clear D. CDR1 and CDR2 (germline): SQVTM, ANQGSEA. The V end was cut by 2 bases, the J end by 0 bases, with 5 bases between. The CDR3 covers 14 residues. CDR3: CSVEPGSGANVLTF. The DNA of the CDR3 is TGCAGCGTTGAACCAGGCTCTGGGGCCAACGTCCTGACTTTC. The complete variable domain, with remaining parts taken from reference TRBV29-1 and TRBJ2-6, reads SAVISQKPSRDICQRGTSLTIQCQVDSQVTMMFWYRQQPGQSLTLIATANQGSEATYESGFVIDKFPISRPNLTFSTLTVSNMSPEDSSIYLCSVEPGSGANVLTFGAGSRLTVL.

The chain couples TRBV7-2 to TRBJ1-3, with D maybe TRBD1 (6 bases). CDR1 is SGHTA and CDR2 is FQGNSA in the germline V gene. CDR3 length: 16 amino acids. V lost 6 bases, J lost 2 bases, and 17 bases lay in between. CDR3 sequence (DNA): TGTGCCAGCAGTACAAGACAGGACTCTACTGGAAACACCATATATTTT. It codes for CASSTRQDSTGNTIYF. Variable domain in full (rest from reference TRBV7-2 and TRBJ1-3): GAGVSQSPSNKVTEKGKDVELRCDPISGHTALYWYRQSLGQGLEFLIYFQGNSAPDKSGLPSDRFSAERTGGSVSTLTIQRTQQEDSAVYLCASSTRQDSTGNTIYFGEGSWLTVV.

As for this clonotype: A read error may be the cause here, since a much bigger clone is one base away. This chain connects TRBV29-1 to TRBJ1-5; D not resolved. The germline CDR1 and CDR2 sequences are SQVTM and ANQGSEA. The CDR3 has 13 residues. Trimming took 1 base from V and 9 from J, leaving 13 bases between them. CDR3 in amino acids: CSVEVRDGRPQHF. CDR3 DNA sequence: TGCAGCGTTGAAGTACGGGATGGACGGCCCCAGCATTTT.

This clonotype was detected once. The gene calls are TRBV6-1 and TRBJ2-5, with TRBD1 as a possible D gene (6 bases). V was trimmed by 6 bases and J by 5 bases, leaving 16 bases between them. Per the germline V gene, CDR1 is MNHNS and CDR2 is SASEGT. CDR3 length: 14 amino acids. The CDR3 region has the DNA TGTGCCAGCAGCCTACAGGGTTTAGGGGAGACCCAGTACTTC. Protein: CASSLQGLGETQYF.

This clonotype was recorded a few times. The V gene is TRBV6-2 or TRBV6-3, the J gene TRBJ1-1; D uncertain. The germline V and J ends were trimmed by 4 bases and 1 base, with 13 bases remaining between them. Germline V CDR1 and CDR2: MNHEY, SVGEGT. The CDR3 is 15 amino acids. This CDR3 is CASSSLPTGNTEAFF. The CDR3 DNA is TGTGCCAGCAGTTCCCTTCCGACGGGGAACACTGAAGCTTTCTTT.

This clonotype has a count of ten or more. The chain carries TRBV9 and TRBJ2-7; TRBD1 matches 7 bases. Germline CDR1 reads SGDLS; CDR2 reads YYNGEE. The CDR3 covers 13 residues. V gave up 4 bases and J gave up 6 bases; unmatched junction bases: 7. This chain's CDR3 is CASSPQGVGEQYF. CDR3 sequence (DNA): TGTGCCAGCAGCCCTCAGGGGGTGGGCGAGCAGTACTTC.

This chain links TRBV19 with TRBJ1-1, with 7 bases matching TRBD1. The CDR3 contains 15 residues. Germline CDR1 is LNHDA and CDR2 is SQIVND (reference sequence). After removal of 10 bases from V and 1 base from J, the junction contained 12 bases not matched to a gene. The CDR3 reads CATRVRTGQNTEAFF. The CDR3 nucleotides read TGTGCCACGAGGGTTAGGACAGGTCAGAACACTGAAGCTTTCTTT. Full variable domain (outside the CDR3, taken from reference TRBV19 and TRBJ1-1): DGGITQSPKYLFRKEGQNVTLSCEQNLNHDAMYWYRQDPGQGLRLIYYSQIVNDFQKGDIAEGYSVSREKKESFPLTVTSAQKNPTAFYLCATRVRTGQNTEAFFGQGTRLTVV.

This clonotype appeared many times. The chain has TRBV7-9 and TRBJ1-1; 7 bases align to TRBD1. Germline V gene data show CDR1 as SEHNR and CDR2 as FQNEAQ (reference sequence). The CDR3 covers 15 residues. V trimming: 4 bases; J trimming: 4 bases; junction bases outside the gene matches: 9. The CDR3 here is CASSSTGLLLTEAFF. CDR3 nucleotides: TGTGCCAGCAGCTCGACAGGGCTGCTGCTCACTGAAGCTTTCTTT.